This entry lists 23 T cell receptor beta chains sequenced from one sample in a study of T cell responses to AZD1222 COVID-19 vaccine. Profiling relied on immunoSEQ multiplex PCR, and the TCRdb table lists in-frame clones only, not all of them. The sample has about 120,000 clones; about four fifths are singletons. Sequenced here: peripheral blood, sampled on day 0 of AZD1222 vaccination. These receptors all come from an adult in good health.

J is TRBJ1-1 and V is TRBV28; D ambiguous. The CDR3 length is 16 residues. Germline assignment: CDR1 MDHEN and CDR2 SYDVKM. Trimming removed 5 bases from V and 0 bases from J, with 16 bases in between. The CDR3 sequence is CASSQQRLIMNTEAFF. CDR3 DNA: TGTGCCAGCAGTCAGCAGCGACTTATCATGAACACTGAAGCTTTCTTT.

As DNA, the CDR3 is TGTGCCAGCAGTTTCCCCAAATGGCAGGTTAATCAGCCCCAGCATTTT. Translated, it gives CASSFPKWQVNQPQHF. The rearrangement uses TRBV28 and TRBJ1-5; no reliable D call. V was clipped by 3 bases and J by 4 bases, with 16 bases between them. CDR1 and CDR2 (germline): MDHEN, SYDVKM. There are 16 residues in the CDR3. Filled out from reference TRBV28 and TRBJ1-5, the complete variable domain reads DVKVTQSSRYLVKRTGEKVFLECVQDMDHENMFWYRQDPGLGLRLIYFSYDVKMKEKGDIPEGYSVSREKKERFSLILESASTNQTSMYLCASSFPKWQVNQPQHFGDGTRLSIL.

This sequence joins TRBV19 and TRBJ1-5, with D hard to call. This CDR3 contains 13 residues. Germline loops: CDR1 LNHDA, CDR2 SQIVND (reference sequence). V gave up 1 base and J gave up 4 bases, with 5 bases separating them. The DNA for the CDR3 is TGTGCCAGTAGTATAGGGGCGAATCAGCCCCAGCATTTT. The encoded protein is CASSIGANQPQHF.

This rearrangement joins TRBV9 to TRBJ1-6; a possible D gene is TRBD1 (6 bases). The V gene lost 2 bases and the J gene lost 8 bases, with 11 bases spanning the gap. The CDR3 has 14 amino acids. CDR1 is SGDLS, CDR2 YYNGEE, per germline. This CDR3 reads CASSVTGGDSPLHF. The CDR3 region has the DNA TGTGCCAGCAGCGTTACTGGGGGCGATTCACCCCTCCACTTT.

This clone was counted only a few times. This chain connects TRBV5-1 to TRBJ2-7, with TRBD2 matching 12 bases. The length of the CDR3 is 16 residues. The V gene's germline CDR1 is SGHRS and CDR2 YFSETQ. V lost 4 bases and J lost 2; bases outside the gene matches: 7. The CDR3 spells CASSRLLAGGTYEQYF. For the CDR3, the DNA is TGCGCCAGCAGCCGACTCCTAGCGGGGGGGACCTACGAGCAGTACTTC. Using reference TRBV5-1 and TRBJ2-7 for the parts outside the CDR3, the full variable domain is KAGVTQTPRYLIKTRGQQVTLSCSPISGHRSVSWYQQTPGQGLQFLFEYFSETQRNKGNFPGRFSGRQFSNSRSEMNVSTLELGDSALYLCASSRLLAGGTYEQYFGPGTRLTVT.

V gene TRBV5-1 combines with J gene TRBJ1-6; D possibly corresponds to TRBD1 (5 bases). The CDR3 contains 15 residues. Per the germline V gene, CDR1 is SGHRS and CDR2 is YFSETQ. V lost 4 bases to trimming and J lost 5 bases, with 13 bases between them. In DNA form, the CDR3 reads TGCGCCAGCAGCCCTAGGGACGGAGATAATTCACCCCTCCACTTT. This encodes CASSPRDGDNSPLHF.

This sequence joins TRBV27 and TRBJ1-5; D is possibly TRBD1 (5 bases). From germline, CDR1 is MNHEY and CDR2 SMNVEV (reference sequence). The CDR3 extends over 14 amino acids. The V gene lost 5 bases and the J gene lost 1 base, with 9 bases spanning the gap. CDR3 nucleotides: TGTGCCAGCAGTCCACAGGTCAGCAATCAGCCCCAGCATTTT. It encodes CASSPQVSNQPQHF.

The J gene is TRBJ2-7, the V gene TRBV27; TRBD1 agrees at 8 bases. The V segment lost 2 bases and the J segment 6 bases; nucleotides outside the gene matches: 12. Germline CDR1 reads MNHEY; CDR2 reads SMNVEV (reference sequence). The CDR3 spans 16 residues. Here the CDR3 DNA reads TGTGCCAGCAGTTTAAGTGGGACAGGACCCGCCCTCGAGCAGTACTTC. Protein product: CASSLSGTGPALEQYF.

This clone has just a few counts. The CDR3 sequence: CASSPGAPLYGYTF. Written as DNA, the CDR3 is TGTGCCAGCTCTCCCGGGGCCCCCCTCTATGGCTACACCTTC. V and J are TRBV6-5 and TRBJ1-2; D perhaps matches TRBD1 (5 bases). This CDR3 is 14 amino acids long. Germline CDR1 and CDR2: MNHEY and SVGAGI. Deletions cut 8 bases from V and 4 bases from J, with 17 bases between.

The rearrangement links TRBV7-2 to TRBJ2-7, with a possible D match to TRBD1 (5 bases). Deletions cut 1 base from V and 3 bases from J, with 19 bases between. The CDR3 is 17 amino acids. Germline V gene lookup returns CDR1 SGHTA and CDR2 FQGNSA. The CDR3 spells CASSLDGGHSAFYEQYF. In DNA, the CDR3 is TGTGCCAGCAGCTTAGACGGCGGACACTCAGCTTTCTACGAGCAGTACTTC.

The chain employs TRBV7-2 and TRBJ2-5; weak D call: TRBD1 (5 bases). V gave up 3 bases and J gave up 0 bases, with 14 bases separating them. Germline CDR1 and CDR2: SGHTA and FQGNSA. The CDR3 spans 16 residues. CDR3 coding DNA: TGTGCCAGCAGCTTCCAGGGAAATCGGTACCAAGAGACCCAGTACTTC. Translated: CASSFQGNRYQETQYF.

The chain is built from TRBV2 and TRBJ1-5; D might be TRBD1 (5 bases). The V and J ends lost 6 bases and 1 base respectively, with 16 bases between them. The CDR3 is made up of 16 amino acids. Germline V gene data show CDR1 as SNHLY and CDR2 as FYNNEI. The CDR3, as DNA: TGTGCCAGCAGACCTCGACAGTCTACCAGCAATCAGCCCCAGCATTTT. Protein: CASRPRQSTSNQPQHF.

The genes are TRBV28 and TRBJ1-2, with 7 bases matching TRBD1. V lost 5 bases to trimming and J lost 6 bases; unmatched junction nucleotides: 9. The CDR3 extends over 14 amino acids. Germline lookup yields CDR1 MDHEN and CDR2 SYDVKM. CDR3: CASSPPTGFDGYTF. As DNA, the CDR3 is TGTGCCAGCAGTCCTCCGACAGGGTTCGATGGCTACACCTTC.

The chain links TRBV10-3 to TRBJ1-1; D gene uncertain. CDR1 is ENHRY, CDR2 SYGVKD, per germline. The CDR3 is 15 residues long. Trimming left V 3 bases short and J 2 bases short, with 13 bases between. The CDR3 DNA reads TGTGCCATCAGTGACCTCAACCGGGGTAACACTGAAGCTTTCTTT. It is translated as CAISDLNRGNTEAFF.

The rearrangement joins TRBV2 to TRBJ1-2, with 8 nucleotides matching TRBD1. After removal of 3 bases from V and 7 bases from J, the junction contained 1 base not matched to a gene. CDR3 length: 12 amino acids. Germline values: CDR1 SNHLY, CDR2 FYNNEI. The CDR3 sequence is CASSDRGLGYTF. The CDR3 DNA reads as TGTGCCAGCAGTGACAGGGGGCTTGGCTACACCTTC.

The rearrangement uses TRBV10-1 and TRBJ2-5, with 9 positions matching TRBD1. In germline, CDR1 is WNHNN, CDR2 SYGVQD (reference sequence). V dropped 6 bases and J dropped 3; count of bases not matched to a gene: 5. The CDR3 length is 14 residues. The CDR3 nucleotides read TGCGCCAGCAGGGACAGGGGCAAAGAAGAGACCCAGTACTTC. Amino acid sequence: CASRDRGKEETQYF.

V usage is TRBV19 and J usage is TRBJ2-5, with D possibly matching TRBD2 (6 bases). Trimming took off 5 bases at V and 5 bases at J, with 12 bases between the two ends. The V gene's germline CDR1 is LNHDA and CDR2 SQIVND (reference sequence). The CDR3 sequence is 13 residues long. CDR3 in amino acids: CASSVEGLETQYF. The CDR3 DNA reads TGTGCCAGTAGTGTGGAGGGCCTTGAGACCCAGTACTTC. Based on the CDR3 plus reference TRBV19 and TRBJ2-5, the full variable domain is DGGITQSPKYLFRKEGQNVTLSCEQNLNHDAMYWYRQDPGQGLRLIYYSQIVNDFQKGDIAEGYSVSREKKESFPLTVTSAQKNPTAFYLCASSVEGLETQYFGPGTRLLVL.

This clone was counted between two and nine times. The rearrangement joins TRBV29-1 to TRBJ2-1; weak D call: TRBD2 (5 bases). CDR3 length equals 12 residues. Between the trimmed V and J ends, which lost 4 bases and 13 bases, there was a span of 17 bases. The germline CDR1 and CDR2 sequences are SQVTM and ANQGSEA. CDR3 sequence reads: CSVVLSRGAQFF. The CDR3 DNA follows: TGCAGCGTTGTTCTAAGCCGGGGAGCTCAGTTCTTC.

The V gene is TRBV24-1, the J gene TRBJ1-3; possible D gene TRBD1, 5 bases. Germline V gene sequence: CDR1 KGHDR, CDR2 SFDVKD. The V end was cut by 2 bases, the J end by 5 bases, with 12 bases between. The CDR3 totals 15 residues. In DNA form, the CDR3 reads TGTGCCACCAGTGATTCCCCGAGACAGCGAAACACCATATATTTT. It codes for CATSDSPRQRNTIYF.

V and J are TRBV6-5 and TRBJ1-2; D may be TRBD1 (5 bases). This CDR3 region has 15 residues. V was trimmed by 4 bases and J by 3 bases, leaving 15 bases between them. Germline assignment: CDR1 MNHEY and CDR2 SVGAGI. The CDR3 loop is CASSSPGTGYYGYTF. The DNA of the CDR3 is TGTGCCAGCAGTTCCCCAGGGACCGGTTACTATGGCTACACCTTC.

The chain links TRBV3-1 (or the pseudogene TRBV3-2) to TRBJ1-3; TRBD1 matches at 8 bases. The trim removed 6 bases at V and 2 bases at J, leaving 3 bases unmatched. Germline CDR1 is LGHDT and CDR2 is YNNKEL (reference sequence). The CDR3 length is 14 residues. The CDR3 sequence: CASRPDRAGNTIYF. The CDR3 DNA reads TGTGCCAGCAGACCGGACAGGGCTGGAAACACCATATATTTT.

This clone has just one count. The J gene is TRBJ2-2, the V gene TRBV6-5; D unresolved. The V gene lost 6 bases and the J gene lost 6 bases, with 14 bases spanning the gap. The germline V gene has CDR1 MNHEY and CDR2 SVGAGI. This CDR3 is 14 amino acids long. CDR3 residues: CASRLDWSAGELFF. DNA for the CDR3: TGTGCCAGCAGGCTCGACTGGTCGGCCGGGGAGCTGTTTTTT.

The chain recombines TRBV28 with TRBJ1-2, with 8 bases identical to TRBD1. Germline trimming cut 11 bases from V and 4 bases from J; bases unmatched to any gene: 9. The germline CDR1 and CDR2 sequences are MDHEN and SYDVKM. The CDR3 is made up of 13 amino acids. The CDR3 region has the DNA TGTGCCGGCCAGGGACAGGCAGGCTATGGCTACACCTTC. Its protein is CAGQGQAGYGYTF.